The 29 T cell receptor beta chains given below trace back to one sample, sequenced in a study of blood T cell repertoires in COVID-19 (dated by TCRdb to the early 2020s). The protocol used for the library was the immunoSEQ multiplex PCR assay. This is the immuneACCESS table as TCRdb keeps it, with only in-frame sequences that have V and J called. A part of the clones is gone; compared with another copy, unresolved V genes explain less than half, and the rest is unexplained. The sample table holds about 270,000 clones, of which around 93% were seen once. The top ten clonotypes cover approximately 2.7% of the sample. The sequencing input was PBMCs or T cells enriched from blood (not recorded which). These receptor sequences come from a man in his forties who had been exposed to COVID-19.

V usage is TRBV11-2 and J usage is TRBJ2-7, with TRBD2 identical over 9 bases. The CDR3 is 15 residues long. Germline V gene data show CDR1 as SGHAT and CDR2 as FQNNGV. Trimming took 6 bases from V and 5 from J; bases not matched to a gene: 11. The CDR3, as DNA: TGTGCCAGCAGGCAAACCCTGGGACTAGCTCACGAGCAGTACTTC. Residues: CASRQTLGLAHEQYF. Full variable domain (missing parts from reference TRBV11-2 and TRBJ2-7): EAGVAQSPRYKIIEKRQSVAFWCNPISGHATLYWYQQILGQGPKLLIQFQNNGVVDDSQLPKDRFSAERLKGVDSTLKIQPAKLEDSAVYLCASRQTLGLAHEQYFGPGTRLTVT.

Ten or more counts support this clone. The chain is built from TRBV12-5 and TRBJ2-7; 9 nucleotides align to TRBD1. The V gene's germline CDR1 is LGHNT and CDR2 FRNRAP. V shed 5 bases and J 6 bases; nucleotides not matched to a gene: 8. The CDR3 extends over 14 amino acids. In DNA, the CDR3 is TGTGCTAGTGGTCCCGGACAGGGGAGCGGCGAGCAGTACTTC. It specifies CASGPGQGSGEQYF.

The genes are TRBV4-2 and TRBJ2-3, with 15 bases identical to TRBD2. This CDR3 contains 20 residues. From germline, CDR1 is LGHNA and CDR2 YNFKEQ. The J segment lost 0 bases and the V segment lost 0 bases, leaving 7 bases of the junction unmatched. The CDR3, as DNA: TGTGCCAGCAGCCAAGATCCGGGACTAGCGGGAGGTGTTAGCACAGATACGCAGTATTTT. As protein: CASSQDPGLAGGVSTDTQYF.

As DNA, the CDR3 is TGTGCCAGCAGTCCGAAGGGGGATGAGCAGTTCTTC. Translating it yields CASSPKGDEQFF. V gene TRBV12-3 or TRBV12-4 combines with J gene TRBJ2-1; tentative D call: TRBD1 (6 bases). This CDR3 spans 12 amino acids. The V end was cut by 5 bases, the J end by 8 bases, with 10 bases between.

This chain uses TRBV10-1 with TRBJ1-5, with D possibly TRBD1 on 5 matching bases. Germline CDR1 WNHNN, CDR2 SYGVQD (reference sequence). The CDR3 has 13 residues. The V end was cut by 3 bases, the J end by 9 bases, with 12 bases between. In DNA, the CDR3 is TGCGCCAGCAGTGAACAGGCGGTGGGGCCCCAGCATTTT. Protein: CASSEQAVGPQHF.

The chain recombines TRBV7-2 with TRBJ2-7, with D unresolved. Germline CDR1 reads SGHTA; CDR2 reads FQGNSA. The V and J ends lost 7 bases and 0 bases respectively, with 19 bases between them. There are 16 residues in the CDR3. Here the CDR3 reads CASTPDTFLSSYEQYF. The CDR3 DNA follows: TGTGCCAGCACCCCCGACACCTTCTTGAGCTCCTACGAGCAGTACTTC.

The chain joins TRBV4-1 to TRBJ2-1; weak D call: TRBD2 (5 bases). Trimming removed 0 bases from V and 12 bases from J, with 18 bases in between. Germline CDR1 reads MGHRA; CDR2 reads YSYEKL. The CDR3 has 15 amino acids. CDR3 nucleotides: TGCGCCAGCAGCCAAGATTTCGTGGCGGGTAACAGGCAGTTCTTC. Translated: CASSQDFVAGNRQFF.

This rearrangement joins TRBV24-1 to TRBJ2-7; 7 bases align to TRBD1. Germline V lookup: CDR1 KGHDR, CDR2 SFDVKD. The CDR3 consists of 15 residues. Trimming removed 4 bases from V and 1 base from J; junction bases left unmatched: 6. The CDR3 protein is CATSDRDSDSYEQYF. Written as DNA, the CDR3 is TGTGCCACCAGTGACCGGGACAGCGATTCCTACGAGCAGTACTTC.

The V call is TRBV9, the J call TRBJ2-1; TRBD2 agrees at 9 bases. Germline V gene data show CDR1 as SGDLS and CDR2 as YYNGEE. With 0 bases clipped from V and 6 bases from J, the junction kept 4 bases outside the gene matches. The CDR3 is 15 residues long. CDR3 bases: TGTGCCAGCAGCGTAGGGCCTAGCGGGGTCAATGAGCAGTTCTTC. The encoded protein is CASSVGPSGVNEQFF.

The J gene is TRBJ2-5, the V gene TRBV6-6; 12 bases fit TRBD1. This CDR3 comprises 15 residues. The V and J ends lost 7 bases and 1 base, in that order; junction bases with no gene match: 4. CDR1 and CDR2 from the germline V gene are MNHNY and SVGAGI (reference sequence). The CDR3 DNA follows: TGTGCCAGCATTCTGGGACAGGGGGCCCAAGAGACCCAGTACTTC. Translation: CASILGQGAQETQYF.

The genes are TRBV28 and TRBJ1-1; TRBD1 agrees at 11 bases. Losses at the gene ends were 6 bases for V and 0 bases for J; bases not matched to a gene: 9. The CDR3 is 17 residues long. CDR1 MDHEN and CDR2 SYDVKM come from the germline V gene. DNA of the CDR3: TGTGCCAGCAGCTACGTCCCGGGACAGGGGGTGAACACTGAAGCTTTCTTT. Its translation is CASSYVPGQGVNTEAFF.

V gene TRBV7-9 combines with J gene TRBJ2-3; 10 nucleotides agree with TRBD2. Germline V lookup: CDR1 SEHNR, CDR2 FQNEAQ (reference sequence). The CDR3 sequence is 17 residues long. The junction had 12 bases not matched to a gene; V was cut back by 3 bases and J by 6 bases. CDR3 protein: CASSFDGLAGVVDTQYF. CDR3 bases: TGTGCCAGCAGCTTCGACGGGCTAGCGGGAGTAGTCGATACGCAGTATTTT.

This clone was observed a single time. The rearrangement joins TRBV5-5 to TRBJ1-1; D gene ambiguous. The CDR3 consists of 13 residues. V was clipped by 6 bases and J by 1 base, with 10 bases between them. Germline CDR1 SGHKS, CDR2 YYEKEE (reference sequence). The CDR3 reads CASTQNWNTEAFF. The CDR3 nucleotides are TGTGCCAGCACTCAAAACTGGAACACTGAAGCTTTCTTT.

The V gene is TRBV7-2, the J gene TRBJ2-7, with 15 nucleotides matching TRBD2. The germline CDR1 and CDR2 sequences are SGHTA and FQGNSA. The CDR3 spans 15 residues. V was clipped by 3 bases and J by 6 bases; unmatched bases: 3. The CDR3 DNA follows: TGTGCCAGCAGCTTTCGGACTAGCGGGAGGGGCGAGCAGTACTTC. It translates to CASSFRTSGRGEQYF.

In regard to this clone: The junction and the germline gene differ at one end; a read error may be behind it. The chain recombines TRBV18 with TRBJ1-2; D possibly corresponds to TRBD1 (6 bases). This CDR3 is built from 14 residues. Looked up from germline, CDR1 is KGHSH and CDR2 is LQKENI. In nucleotides, the CDR3 is TGTGCCAGCTCTCCACAGGGTAGCGACTATGGCTACACCTTC. Its protein is CASSPQGSDYGYTF.

The table lists this clone with a few counts. V is TRBV11-2 and J is TRBJ2-1; 10 nucleotides align to TRBD2. The V and J ends lost 1 base and 3 bases, in that order; junction bases with no gene match: 6. The CDR3 has 17 residues. Germline V gives CDR1 SGHAT, CDR2 FQNNGV. CDR3 sequence (DNA): TGTGCCAGCAGCTTAGTTTCTAGCGGGAGCTTCTACAATGAGCAGTTCTTC. Its translation: CASSLVSSGSFYNEQFF.

The rearrangement links TRBV24-1 to TRBJ2-5; maybe TRBD1 (5 bases). From germline, CDR1 is KGHDR and CDR2 SFDVKD. The CDR3 loop spans 13 amino acids. The V end lost 5 bases, the J end lost 1 base, and 7 bases lay between the germline ends. The CDR3 here is CATSGTIQETQYF. Here the CDR3 DNA reads TGTGCCACCAGTGGGACAATCCAAGAGACCCAGTACTTC.

V gene TRBV30 combines with J gene TRBJ1-1; D gene unclear. Germline V gives CDR1 GTSNPN, CDR2 SVGIG (reference sequence). Trimming removed 0 bases at V and 2 bases at J, with 13 bases between. CDR3 size: 15 residues. DNA for the CDR3: TGTGCCTGGAGTGTACAATTCCAGTTAAACACTGAAGCTTTCTTT. As protein: CAWSVQFQLNTEAFF.

The chain couples TRBV6-4 to TRBJ2-7; TRBD2 matches at 12 bases. Trimming cost V 0 bases and J 7 bases; bases outside gene matches: 25. The CDR3 length is 22 residues. The germline gives CDR1 MRHNA, CDR2 SNTAGT. The CDR3 region is CASSDSIRKGLLAGGRLREQYF. Here the CDR3 DNA reads TGTGCCAGCAGTGACTCGATCCGAAAAGGGCTACTAGCGGGAGGTCGCTTGAGGGAGCAGTACTTC.

The chain has TRBV3-1 (or the pseudogene TRBV3-2) and TRBJ2-2, with D possibly matching TRBD2 (5 bases). The CDR3 contains 15 residues. Germline V gene data show CDR1 as LGHDT and CDR2 as YNNKEL (reference sequence). Trimming removed 4 bases at V and 2 bases at J, with 11 bases between. In DNA, the CDR3 is TGTGCCAGCAGCCCTACCAGCGGAAACACCGGGGAGCTGTTTTTT. Its protein product is CASSPTSGNTGELFF.

The chain recombines TRBV5-5 with TRBJ1-1; no clear D. Germline V gene data show CDR1 as SGHKS and CDR2 as YYEKEE (reference sequence). The V and J ends lost 6 bases and 6 bases respectively, with 9 bases between them. The CDR3 sequence is 11 residues long. The CDR3 sequence is CASTWASEAFF. The CDR3 region has the DNA TGTGCCAGCACCTGGGCCTCTGAAGCTTTCTTT.

The V and J genes are TRBV4-3 and TRBJ2-7; 8 bases align to TRBD1. Germline V gene lookup returns CDR1 LGHNA and CDR2 YSLEER. The junction had 6 bases not matched to a gene; V was cut back by 3 bases and J by 2 bases. The CDR3 is made up of 15 amino acids. The CDR3 loop reads CASSHNRGVAYEQYF. The CDR3 region has the DNA TGCGCCAGCAGCCATAACAGGGGGGTAGCCTACGAGCAGTACTTC.

The chain has TRBV29-1 and TRBJ2-7; 8 bases line up with TRBD2. Trimming cost V 6 bases and J 2 bases; bases outside gene matches: 6. The germline V gene encodes CDR1 SQVTM and CDR2 ANQGSEA. This CDR3 is built from 13 residues. In nucleotides, the CDR3 is TGCAGCGTACCTATAGCGGGGACCTACGAGCAGTACTTC. Encoded protein: CSVPIAGTYEQYF.

This clone was found a few times. The rearrangement joins TRBV4-3 to TRBJ2-2; D unclear. CDR3 size: 14 residues. Germline V CDR1 and CDR2: LGHNA, YSLEER. Trimming took 0 bases from V and 3 from J, leaving 5 bases between them. The CDR3 DNA follows: TGCGCCAGCAGCCAAGACGGGTACACCGGGGAGCTGTTTTTT. It yields the protein CASSQDGYTGELFF.

The rearrangement links TRBV29-1 to TRBJ1-1, with a weak D call TRBD1 (6 bases). V lost 3 bases, J lost 7 bases, and 18 bases lay in between. The CDR3 covers 14 residues. Germline CDR1 reads SQVTM; CDR2 reads ANQGSEA. The CDR3 here is CSVDSVSQGNEAFF. CDR3 nucleotides: TGCAGCGTTGATAGTGTTTCACAGGGAAATGAAGCTTTCTTT.

V usage is TRBV18 and J usage is TRBJ2-7; TRBD2 agrees at 11 bases. Germline trimming cut 6 bases from V and 2 bases from J; bases unmatched to any gene: 6. The V gene's germline CDR1 is KGHSH and CDR2 LQKENI. The CDR3 sequence is 15 residues long. CDR3 residues: CASSPIAGGPYEQYF. The CDR3 DNA reads as TGTGCCAGCTCGCCTATAGCGGGAGGGCCCTACGAGCAGTACTTC.

This chain links TRBV29-1 with TRBJ1-2, with D tentatively TRBD1 (6 bases). V lost 6 bases to trimming and J lost 3 bases, with 14 bases between them. The CDR3 has 13 amino acids. Germline V gene data show CDR1 as SQVTM and CDR2 as ANQGSEA. The CDR3 region is CSVANRDYYGYTF. The CDR3 DNA reads TGCAGCGTCGCCAACAGGGATTACTATGGCTACACCTTC.

The gene calls are TRBV7-3 and TRBJ2-1; 13 positions match TRBD2. This CDR3 spans 16 amino acids. The V gene's germline CDR1 is SGHTA and CDR2 FQGTGA. J was trimmed by 8 bases and V by 4 bases; bases with no gene match: 8. The DNA for the CDR3 is TGTGCCAGCAGCTCTAGGACTAGCGGGAGTCGAGATGAGCAGTTCTTC. Protein product: CASSSRTSGSRDEQFF.

This chain connects TRBV5-1 to TRBJ2-1; maybe TRBD2 (6 bases). V was cut by 0 bases and J by 6 bases, with 10 bases left in between. Germline assignment: CDR1 SGHRS and CDR2 YFSETQ. The CDR3 consists of 14 residues. As DNA, the CDR3 is TGCGCCAGCAGCTTGGGGGACTGGGGCAATGAGCAGTTCTTC. It encodes CASSLGDWGNEQFF.